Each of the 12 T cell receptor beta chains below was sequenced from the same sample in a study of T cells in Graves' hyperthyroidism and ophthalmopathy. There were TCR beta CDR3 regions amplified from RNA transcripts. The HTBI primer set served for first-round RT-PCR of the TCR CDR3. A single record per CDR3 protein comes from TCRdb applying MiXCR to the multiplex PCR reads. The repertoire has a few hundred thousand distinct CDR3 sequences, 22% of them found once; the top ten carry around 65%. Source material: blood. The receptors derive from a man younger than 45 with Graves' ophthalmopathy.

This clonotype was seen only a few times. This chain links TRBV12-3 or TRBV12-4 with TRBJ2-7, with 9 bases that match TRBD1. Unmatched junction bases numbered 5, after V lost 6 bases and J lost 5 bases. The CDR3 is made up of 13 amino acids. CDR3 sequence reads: CASRWTGVNEQYF. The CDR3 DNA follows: TGTGCCAGCAGATGGACAGGGGTCAACGAGCAGTACTTC.

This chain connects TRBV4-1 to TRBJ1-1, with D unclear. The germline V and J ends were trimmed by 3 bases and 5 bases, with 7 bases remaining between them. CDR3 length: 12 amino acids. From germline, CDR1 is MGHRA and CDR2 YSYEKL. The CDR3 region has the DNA TGCGCCAGCAGCCACGGCCTGACTGAAGCTTTCTTT. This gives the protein CASSHGLTEAFF.

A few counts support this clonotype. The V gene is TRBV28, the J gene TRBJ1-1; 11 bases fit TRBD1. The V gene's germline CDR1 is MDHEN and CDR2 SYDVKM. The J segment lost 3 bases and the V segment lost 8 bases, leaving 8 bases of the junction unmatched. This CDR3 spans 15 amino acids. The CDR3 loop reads CASRTGGWRDTEAFF. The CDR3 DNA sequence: TGTGCCAGCCGGACAGGGGGCTGGAGAGACACTGAAGCTTTCTTT.

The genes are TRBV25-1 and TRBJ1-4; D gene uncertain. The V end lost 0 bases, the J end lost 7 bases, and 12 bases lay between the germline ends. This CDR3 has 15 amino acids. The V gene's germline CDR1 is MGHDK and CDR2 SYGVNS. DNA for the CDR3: TGTGCCAGCAGTGAATATGGATCCCGGGGTGAAAAACTGTTTTTT. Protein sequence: CASSEYGSRGEKLFF.

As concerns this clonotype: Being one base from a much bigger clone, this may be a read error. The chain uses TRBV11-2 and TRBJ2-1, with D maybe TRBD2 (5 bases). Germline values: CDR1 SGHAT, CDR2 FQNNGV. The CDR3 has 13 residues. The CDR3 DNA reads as TGTGTCAGCAGCTTAGGACTCAACAATGAGCAGTTCTTC. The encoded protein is CVSSLGLNNEQFF.

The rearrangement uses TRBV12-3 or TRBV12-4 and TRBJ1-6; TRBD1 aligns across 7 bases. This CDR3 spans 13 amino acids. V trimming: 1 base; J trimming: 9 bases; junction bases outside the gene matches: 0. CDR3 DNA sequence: TGTGCCAGCAGTTTAGGACAGGGTTCACCCCTCCACTTT. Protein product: CASSLGQGSPLHF.

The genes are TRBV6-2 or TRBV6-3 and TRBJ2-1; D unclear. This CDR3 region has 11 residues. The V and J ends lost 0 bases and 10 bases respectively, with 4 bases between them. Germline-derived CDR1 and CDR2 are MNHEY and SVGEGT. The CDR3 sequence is CASSYSREQFF. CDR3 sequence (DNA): TGTGCCAGCAGTTACTCCAGAGAGCAGTTCTTC.

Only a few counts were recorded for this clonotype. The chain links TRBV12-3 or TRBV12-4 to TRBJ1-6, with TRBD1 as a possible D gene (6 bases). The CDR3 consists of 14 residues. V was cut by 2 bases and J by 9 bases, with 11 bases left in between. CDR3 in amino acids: CASSLNQGISPLHF. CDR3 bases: TGTGCCAGCAGTTTAAACCAGGGGATTTCACCCCTCCACTTT.

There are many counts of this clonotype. The CDR3 here is CASSQTDRGDYGYTF. In DNA form, the CDR3 reads TGTGCCAGCAGCCAAACGGACAGGGGGGACTATGGCTACACCTTC. The genes are TRBV3-1 and TRBJ1-2, with TRBD1 matching 10 bases. Germline CDR1 is LGHDT and CDR2 is YNNKEL (reference sequence). The CDR3 has 15 amino acids. J gave up 3 bases and V 2 bases, and 3 bases lay outside the gene matches.

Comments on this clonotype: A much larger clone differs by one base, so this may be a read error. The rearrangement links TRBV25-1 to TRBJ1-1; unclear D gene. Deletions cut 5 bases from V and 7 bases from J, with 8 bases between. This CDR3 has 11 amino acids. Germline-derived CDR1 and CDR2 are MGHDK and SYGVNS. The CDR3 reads CASSLGFEAFF. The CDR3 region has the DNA TGTGCCAGCAGTTTAGGTTTTGAAGCTTTCTTT.

The CDR3 loop reads CASSFGLPEAFF. In DNA, the CDR3 is TGTGCCAGCAGTTTTGGGCTCCCTGAAGCTTTCTTT. This chain connects TRBV28 to TRBJ1-1; D remains unclear. The CDR3 totals 12 residues. Deletions cut 3 bases from V and 6 bases from J, with 8 bases between. From germline, CDR1 is MDHEN and CDR2 SYDVKM. The full variable domain, rest sourced from reference TRBV28 and TRBJ1-1, is DVKVTQSSRYLVKRTGEKVFLECVQDMDHENMFWYRQDPGLGLRLIYFSYDVKMKEKGDIPEGYSVSREKKERFSLILESASTNQTSMYLCASSFGLPEAFFGQGTRLTVV.

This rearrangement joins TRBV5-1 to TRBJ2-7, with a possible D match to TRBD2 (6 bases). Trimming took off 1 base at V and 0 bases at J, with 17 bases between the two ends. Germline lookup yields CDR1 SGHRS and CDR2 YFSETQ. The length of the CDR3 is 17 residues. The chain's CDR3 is CASSLWTGTDSSYEQYF. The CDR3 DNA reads TGCGCCAGCAGCTTGTGGACCGGGACTGATAGCTCCTACGAGCAGTACTTC.